These T cell receptor beta chains were read from a single sample in a study of blood T cell repertoires in COVID-19. TCRdb's table, derived via immunoSEQ multiplex PCR, lists solely in-frame clones and lacks some. The sample holds roughly 71,000 clones, 80% seen once. Sequences were obtained from peripheral blood. All receptors come from a man aged 70-80 years who had recovered from COVID-19. Each CDR3 is given with its conserved first and last residue. D genes are given only for firm matches.

d_call v_call cdr3_aa
TRBD1 TRBV27 CASNRDRGTHFEVF
- TRBV7-2 CASSFDYMNTEAFF
- TRBV29-1 CSVAGGPNYGYTF
TRBD1 TRBV6-6 CASSGGTGDQPQHF
- TRBV30 CAWSVLREQYF
- TRBV7-9 CASSPPPPGEQFF
- TRBV24-1 CATSDPTRSETQYF
- TRBV19 CASAKRSILSSYEQYF
TRBD1 TRBV3-1/TRBV3-2 CASADRVETQYF
TRBD1 TRBV2 CASSGDVGQGYQPQHF
- TRBV7-2 CASSSGSGGNTIYF
TRBD1 TRBV30 CAWMRGTGSNNEQFF
- TRBV9 CASSFGQESNQPQHF
TRBD2 TRBV5-1 CASSWREPTDTQYF
TRBD1 TRBV15 CATSRDRGTGGQPQHF
- TRBV12-3/TRBV12-4 CASSSYNEQFF
TRBD1 TRBV6-5 CASRTGQGPAYGYTF
TRBD2 TRBV10-3 CAIRKAGGSLDEQFF
- TRBV10-3 CASSSGQLGTGELFF
- TRBV3-1/TRBV3-2 CASSQEGTNSPLHF
- TRBV11-3 CASSFRGEAFF
TRBD1 TRBV5-8 CASSPSGRGLTGQYF
TRBD1 TRBV18 CASSLDRASTGELFF
- TRBV30 CAWGTPGGNIQYF
TRBD2 TRBV20-1 CSASSGGAAGANVLTF
TRBD1 TRBV7-3 CASGTGTGIHHEQFF
- TRBV7-9 CASSLGSATGPNQPQHF
TRBD1 TRBV10-2 CASSPRTGQGGEQFF
TRBD1 TRBV7-2 CASSLTGARGYTF
TRBD1 TRBV6-6 CASSPLTGGAETGELFF
TRBD1 TRBV5-4 CASTVPGTGQETQYF
TRBD2 TRBV24-1 CATSGGTKETQYF
- TRBV28 CASSPPGSVAEAFF
TRBD2 TRBV7-7 CASSSTRGTTKTGELFF
- TRBV6-2/TRBV6-3 CASSYTYQDTEAFF
TRBD1 TRBV5-4 CASSGPQGAGDEQFF
- TRBV6-2/TRBV6-3 CASSYTGYDYGYTF
TRBD2 TRBV2 CASTWIAGGYNEQFF
TRBD1 TRBV18 CASSPPTGVNEQYF
TRBD1 TRBV28 CASRNTGAPTLNTEAFF
- TRBV19 CASSTSRRDSGANVLTF
- TRBV3-1/TRBV3-2 CASSQAGEEKLFF